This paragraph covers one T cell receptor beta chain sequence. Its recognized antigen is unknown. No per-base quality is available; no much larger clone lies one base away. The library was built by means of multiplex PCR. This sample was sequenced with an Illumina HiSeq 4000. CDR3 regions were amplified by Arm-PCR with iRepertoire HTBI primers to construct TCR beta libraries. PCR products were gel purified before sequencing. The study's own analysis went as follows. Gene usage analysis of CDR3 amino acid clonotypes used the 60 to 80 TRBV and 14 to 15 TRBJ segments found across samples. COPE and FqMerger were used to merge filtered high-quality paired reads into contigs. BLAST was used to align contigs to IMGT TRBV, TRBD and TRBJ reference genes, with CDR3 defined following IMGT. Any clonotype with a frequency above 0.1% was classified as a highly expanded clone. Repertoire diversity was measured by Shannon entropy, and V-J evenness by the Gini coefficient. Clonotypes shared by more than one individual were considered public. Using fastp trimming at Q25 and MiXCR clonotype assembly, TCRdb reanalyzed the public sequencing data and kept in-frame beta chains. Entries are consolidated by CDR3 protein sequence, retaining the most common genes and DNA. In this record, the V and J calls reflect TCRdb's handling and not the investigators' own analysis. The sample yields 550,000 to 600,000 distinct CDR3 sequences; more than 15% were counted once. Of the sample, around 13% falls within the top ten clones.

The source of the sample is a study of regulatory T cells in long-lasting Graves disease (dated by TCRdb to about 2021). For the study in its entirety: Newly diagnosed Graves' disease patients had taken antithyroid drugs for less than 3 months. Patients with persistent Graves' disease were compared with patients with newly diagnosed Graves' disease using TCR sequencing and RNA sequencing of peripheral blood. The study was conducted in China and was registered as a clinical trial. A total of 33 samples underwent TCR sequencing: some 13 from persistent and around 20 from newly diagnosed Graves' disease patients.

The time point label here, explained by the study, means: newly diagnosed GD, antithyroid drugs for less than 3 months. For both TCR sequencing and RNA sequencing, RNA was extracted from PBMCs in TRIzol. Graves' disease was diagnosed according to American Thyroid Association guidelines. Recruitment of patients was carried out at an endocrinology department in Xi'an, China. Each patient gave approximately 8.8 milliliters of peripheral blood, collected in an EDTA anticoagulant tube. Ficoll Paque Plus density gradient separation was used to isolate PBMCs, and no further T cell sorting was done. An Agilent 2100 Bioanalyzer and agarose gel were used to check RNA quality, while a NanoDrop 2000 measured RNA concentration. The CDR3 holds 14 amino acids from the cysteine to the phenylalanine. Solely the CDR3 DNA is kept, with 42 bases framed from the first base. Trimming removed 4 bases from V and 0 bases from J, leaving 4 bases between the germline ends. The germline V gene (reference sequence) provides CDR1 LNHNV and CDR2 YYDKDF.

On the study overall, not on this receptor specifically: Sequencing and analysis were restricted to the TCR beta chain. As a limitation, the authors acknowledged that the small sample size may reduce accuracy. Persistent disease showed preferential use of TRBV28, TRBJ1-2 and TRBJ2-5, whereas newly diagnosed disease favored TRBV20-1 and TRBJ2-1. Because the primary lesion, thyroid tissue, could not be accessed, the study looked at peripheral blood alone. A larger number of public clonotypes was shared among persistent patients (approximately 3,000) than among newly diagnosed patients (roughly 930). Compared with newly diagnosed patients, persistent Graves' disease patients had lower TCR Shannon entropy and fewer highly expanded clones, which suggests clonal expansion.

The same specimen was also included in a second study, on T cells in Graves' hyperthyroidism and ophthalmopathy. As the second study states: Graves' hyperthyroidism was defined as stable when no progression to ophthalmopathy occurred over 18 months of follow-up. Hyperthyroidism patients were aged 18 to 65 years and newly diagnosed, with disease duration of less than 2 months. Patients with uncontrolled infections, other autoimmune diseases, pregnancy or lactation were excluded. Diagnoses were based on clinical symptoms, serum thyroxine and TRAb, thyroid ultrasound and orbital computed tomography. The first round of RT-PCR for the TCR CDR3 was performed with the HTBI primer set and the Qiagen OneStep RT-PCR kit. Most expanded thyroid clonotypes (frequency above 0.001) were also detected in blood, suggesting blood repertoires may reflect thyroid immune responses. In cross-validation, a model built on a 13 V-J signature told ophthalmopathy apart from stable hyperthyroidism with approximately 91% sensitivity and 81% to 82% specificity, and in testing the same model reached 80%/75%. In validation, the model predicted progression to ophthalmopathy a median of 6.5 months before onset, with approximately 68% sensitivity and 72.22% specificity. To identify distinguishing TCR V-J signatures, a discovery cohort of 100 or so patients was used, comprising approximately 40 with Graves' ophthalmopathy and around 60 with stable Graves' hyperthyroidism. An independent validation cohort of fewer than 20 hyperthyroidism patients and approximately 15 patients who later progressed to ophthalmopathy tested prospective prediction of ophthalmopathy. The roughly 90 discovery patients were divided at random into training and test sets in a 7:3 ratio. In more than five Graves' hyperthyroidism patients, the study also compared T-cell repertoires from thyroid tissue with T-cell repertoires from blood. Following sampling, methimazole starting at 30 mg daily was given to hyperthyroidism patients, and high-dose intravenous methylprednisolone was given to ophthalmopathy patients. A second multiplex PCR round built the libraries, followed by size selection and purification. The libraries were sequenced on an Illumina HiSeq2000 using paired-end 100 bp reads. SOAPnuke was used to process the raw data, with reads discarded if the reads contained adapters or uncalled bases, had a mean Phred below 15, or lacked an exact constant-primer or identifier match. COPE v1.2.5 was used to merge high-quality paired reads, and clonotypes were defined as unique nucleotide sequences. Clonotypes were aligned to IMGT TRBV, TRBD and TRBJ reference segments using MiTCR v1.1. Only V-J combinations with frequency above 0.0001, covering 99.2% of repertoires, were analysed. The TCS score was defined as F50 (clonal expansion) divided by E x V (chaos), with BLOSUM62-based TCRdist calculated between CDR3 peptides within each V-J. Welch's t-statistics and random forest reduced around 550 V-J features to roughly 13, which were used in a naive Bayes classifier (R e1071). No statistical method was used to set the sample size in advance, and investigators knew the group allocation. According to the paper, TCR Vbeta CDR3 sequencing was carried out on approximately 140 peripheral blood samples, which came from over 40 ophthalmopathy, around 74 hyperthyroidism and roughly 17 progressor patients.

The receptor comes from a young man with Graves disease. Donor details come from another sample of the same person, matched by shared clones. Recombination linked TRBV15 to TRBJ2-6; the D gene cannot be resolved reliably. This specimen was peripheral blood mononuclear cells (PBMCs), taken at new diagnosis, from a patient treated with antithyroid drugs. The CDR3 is CATSNFSGANVLTF. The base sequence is TGTGCCACCAGCAATTTCTCTGGGGCCAACGTCCTGACTTTC.